Listed below are T cell receptor beta chains from one sample, sequenced in a study of regulatory T cells in long-lasting Graves disease. TCRdb re-analysed the multiplex PCR reads in MiXCR, keeping a single row per CDR3 protein. The sample has about 530,000 distinct CDR3 sequences, 15% to 20% seen once. In addition, the sample was reused for a study of T cells in Graves' hyperthyroidism and ophthalmopathy.

This specimen was peripheral blood mononuclear cells (PBMCs), taken at new diagnosis, from a patient treated with antithyroid drugs. Receptors were obtained from a woman between 40 and 65 years old with Graves disease. Both conserved end residues are part of each CDR3. D genes are given only for firm matches. Size is stated for part of the rows, as once, few or many counts, or as a class when the clone is expanded.

j_call | v_call | d_call | clone_size | cdr3_nt | cdr3_aa
TRBJ2-7 | TRBV20-1 | . | . | TGCAGTGCTAGTGACGGGGTGACCTACGAGCAGTACTTC | CSASDGVTYEQYF
TRBJ2-1 | TRBV9 | TRBD2 | few | TGTGCCAGCAGCGAACAGGGACTAGCGGGGGGGCGTGGGAGCTCCTACAATGAGCAGTTCTTC | CASSEQGLAGGRGSSYNEQFF
TRBJ1-2 | TRBV3-1 | . | many | TGTGCCAGCAGCCAAGCCCGATTAGGCGGCTACACCTTC | CASSQARLGGYTF
TRBJ1-2 | TRBV28 | TRBD1 | many | TGTGCCAGCAGCTCCACAGGGGACTATGGCTACACCTTC | CASSSTGDYGYTF
TRBJ1-3 | TRBV29-1 | . | few | TGCAGCGTTCAGAGGGGACCGAGCTCTGGAAACACCATATATTTT | CSVQRGPSSGNTIYF
TRBJ2-5 | TRBV29-1 | . | . | TGCAGCGTTGGCGGGGAACCCCAAGAGACCCAGTACTTC | CSVGGEPQETQYF
TRBJ1-2 | TRBV30 | . | many | TGTGCCTGGAGTGCTCGCGTCCGGGTATACTATGGCTACACCTTC | CAWSARVRVYYGYTF
TRBJ2-5 | TRBV6-1 | . | . | TGTGCCAGCACCTGGGAGGCAGGGGGAGGAGAGACCCAGTACTTC | CASTWEAGGGETQYF
TRBJ2-3 | TRBV19 | TRBD2 | . | TGTGCCAGTAGTATGGGGACTAGCGGGGGGAGAGATACGCAGTATTTT | CASSMGTSGGRDTQYF
TRBJ1-2 | TRBV19 | . | few | TGTGCCAGTAGTATAGTTCTCAGGGACCGTCCTAACTATGGCTACACCTTC | CASSIVLRDRPNYGYTF
TRBJ1-2 | TRBV6-1 | . | many | TGTGCCAGCAGGCGGGATTATAGTGGCTACACCTTC | CASRRDYSGYTF
TRBJ2-2 | TRBV6-2/TRBV6-3 | . | few | TGTGCCAGCAGTTACGGTCGCGAGACCGGGGAGCTGTTTTTT | CASSYGRETGELFF
TRBJ1-1 | TRBV4-1 | TRBD1 | few | TGCGCCAGCAGCCAAGTCGAACGGACAGGGGGGCAAAACACTGAAGCTTTCTTT | CASSQVERTGGQNTEAFF
TRBJ1-5 | TRBV6-1 | TRBD1 | . | TGTGCCAGCAACGACAGGGGAGCCCAGCCCCAGCATTTT | CASNDRGAQPQHF
TRBJ2-5 | TRBV19 | TRBD2 | few | TGTGCCAGTAGTATAGGGCTAGCGGGGACTGAGACCCAGTACTTC | CASSIGLAGTETQYF
TRBJ2-7 | TRBV13 | TRBD1 | many | TGTGCCAGCAGCTTACGAGGACAGGGAAACTACGAGCAGTACTTC | CASSLRGQGNYEQYF
TRBJ2-1 | TRBV2 | TRBD2 | . | TGTGCCAGCAGTCGAGCGGGGGGGCCGTGGAATGAGCAGTTCTTC | CASSRAGGPWNEQFF
TRBJ2-1 | TRBV11-3 | . | many | TGTGCCAGCAGCAAAAACGGGGCCGCGGGCAATGAGCAGTTCTTC | CASSKNGAAGNEQFF
TRBJ2-1 | TRBV12-5 | . | many | TGTGCTAGTGGTTTGACGTTGGGGGTCGAGCAGTTCTTC | CASGLTLGVEQFF
TRBJ1-2 | TRBV9 | TRBD1 | few | TGTGCCAGCAGCGTAGATCAGGGGGACTATGGCTACACCTTC | CASSVDQGDYGYTF
TRBJ1-6 | TRBV12-3/TRBV12-4 | . | few | TGTGCCAGCAGTGCCCCCCCGGGACCGGGATCACCCCTCCACTTT | CASSAPPGPGSPLHF
TRBJ2-4 | TRBV10-3 | . | . | TGTGCCATCAGTGATGTTCCCCAGGGAAACATTCAGTACTTC | CAISDVPQGNIQYF
TRBJ1-2 | TRBV13 | . | few | TGTGCCAGCAGCCCGTCCGGGACCCCCCCGAGGTACTATGGCTACACCTTC | CASSPSGTPPRYYGYTF
TRBJ2-7 | TRBV28 | . | . | TGTGCCAGCAAACAGGCTACCTACGAGCAGTACTTC | CASKQATYEQYF
TRBJ1-1 | TRBV28 | TRBD1 | many | TGTGCCAGCAGTACAGGGGATCTGAGCACTGAAGCTTTCTTT | CASSTGDLSTEAFF
TRBJ2-7 | TRBV12-5 | . | . | TGTGCTAGTGGTTTACCAAACACGCTCTCCTACGAGCAGTACTTC | CASGLPNTLSYEQYF
TRBJ2-7 | TRBV6-1 | . | many | TGTGCCAGCCAACGGGTCAGGTACTACGAGCAGTACTTC | CASQRVRYYEQYF
TRBJ1-5 | TRBV20-1 | TRBD1 | many | TGCAGTGCTAGGGGACAGAATCAGCCCCAGCATTTT | CSARGQNQPQHF
TRBJ2-7 | TRBV7-9 | TRBD2 | many | TGTGCCAGCAGCTCCGGGGAGGGGGAGCAGTACTTC | CASSSGEGEQYF
TRBJ2-1 | TRBV29-1 | . | . | TGCAGCGTTGACATGGGCAATGAGCAGTTCTTC | CSVDMGNEQFF
TRBJ2-7 | TRBV12-3/TRBV12-4 | TRBD2 | many | TGTGCCAGCAGAACCCTGGGAGGGGAGCAGTACTTC | CASRTLGGEQYF
TRBJ1-1 | TRBV12-3/TRBV12-4 | TRBD1 | . | TGTGCCAGCAGTTTCCTCAGGGGGCAGGGCACTGAAGCTTTCTTT | CASSFLRGQGTEAFF
TRBJ1-1 | TRBV10-2 | . | . | TGCGCCAGCATCGTCGGACTCGGCACTGAAGCTTTCTTT | CASIVGLGTEAFF
TRBJ2-7 | TRBV12-5 | . | many | TGTGCTAGTGGTTTGGACACCTCCCGTCGGCTCGAGCAGTACTTC | CASGLDTSRRLEQYF
TRBJ2-1 | TRBV5-1 | . | many | TGCGCCAGCAGCCCGGACAGTTACAATGAGCAGTTCTTC | CASSPDSYNEQFF
TRBJ2-5 | TRBV4-1 | TRBD1 | few | TGCGCCAGCAGCCATCCCATCCGGGACAGACAAGAGACCCAGTACTTC | CASSHPIRDRQETQYF